These 25 T cell receptor beta chains were all obtained from the same sample, sequenced in a study of early T cells in non-severe SARS-CoV-2 infection. TCRdb analysed the 5' RACE reads with MiXCR anew, one entry per CDR3 protein. The data show 75,000 to 80,000 distinct CDR3 sequences, around 10% seen once. Sequenced here: whole blood, sampled at baseline. These receptors all come from an adult who was a healthcare worker with PCR-confirmed SARS-CoV-2 infection or an uninfected control (not recorded which).

The CDR3 reads CSARDEVNANYGYTF. The CDR3 nucleotides are TGCAGTGCTAGAGATGAGGTGAACGCTAACTATGGCTACACCTTC. The chain couples TRBV20-1 to TRBJ1-2; D is unclear. Germline assignment: CDR1 DFQATT and CDR2 SNEGSKA (reference sequence). The V and J ends lost 0 bases and 0 bases respectively, with 11 bases between them. The CDR3 is 15 residues long.

This rearrangement joins TRBV11-2 to TRBJ2-7; D unclear. The CDR3 contains 14 residues. Germline assignment: CDR1 SGHAT and CDR2 FQNNGV. V lost 1 base and J 9 bases, leaving 16 bases between the germline ends. Here the CDR3 DNA reads TGTGCCAGCAGCTTAGTGAGGTCTGGCGCCGGGCAGTACTTC. It codes for CASSLVRSGAGQYF. Filled out from reference TRBV11-2 and TRBJ2-7, the complete variable domain reads EAGVAQSPRYKIIEKRQSVAFWCNPISGHATLYWYQQILGQGPKLLIQFQNNGVVDDSQLPKDRFSAERLKGVDSTLKIQPAKLEDSAVYLCASSLVRSGAGQYFGPGTRLTVT.

The genes are TRBV7-9 and TRBJ2-5; D is undetermined. Germline V CDR1 and CDR2: SEHNR, FQNEAQ (reference sequence). Trimming cost V 5 bases and J 4 bases, with 11 bases left between them. The length of the CDR3 is 13 residues. CDR3 DNA: TGTGCCAGCAGCCCCCGAGCTGTAGAGACCCAGTACTTC. Its protein is CASSPRAVETQYF.

This clonotype turned up a few times. A read error may account for a junction end that differs from germline. The J gene is TRBJ1-3, the V gene TRBV28; TRBD1 aligns across 10 bases. The CDR3 is made up of 16 amino acids. Germline V lookup: CDR1 MDHEN, CDR2 SYDVKM. In nucleotides, the CDR3 is TGTGCCAGCAGTTCCGGGACAGGGGACTCTGAAAACACCATATATTTT. Amino acid sequence: CASSSGTGDSENTIYF.

In its sample, this clonotype was seen many times. This chain connects TRBV4-3 to TRBJ1-4; unclear D gene. CDR1 LGHNA and CDR2 YSLEER come from the germline V gene. Trimming shortened V by 4 bases and J by 1 base, and 13 bases separated the two germline ends. There are 16 residues in the CDR3. The CDR3 here is CASSPAAAVTNEKLFF. The CDR3 region has the DNA TGCGCCAGCAGCCCTGCGGCAGCTGTAACTAATGAAAAACTGTTTTTT.

This rearrangement joins TRBV12-3 or TRBV12-4 to TRBJ1-2, with 7 bases lining up with TRBD1. CDR3 size: 16 residues. V gave up 7 bases and J gave up 1 base; unmatched junction bases: 12. CDR3: CASTPRGDSHNYGYTF. The CDR3 DNA sequence: TGTGCCAGCACTCCACGGGGGGACAGTCATAACTATGGCTACACCTTC.

The rearrangement joins TRBV7-3 to TRBJ2-1; possible D gene TRBD1, 6 bases. The CDR3 loop spans 13 amino acids. Trimming pared 1 base from V and 8 bases from J, leaving 9 bases between. CDR1 is SGHTA, CDR2 FQGTGA, per germline. The chain's CDR3 is CASSLIQGDEQFF. CDR3 DNA: TGTGCCAGCAGCTTAATACAGGGCGATGAGCAGTTCTTC.

This clonotype has ten or more counts. The chain joins TRBV6-2 or TRBV6-3 to TRBJ2-6; tentative D call: TRBD2 (5 bases). Between the trimmed V and J ends, which lost 5 bases and 2 bases, there was a span of 10 bases. Germline V gene lookup returns CDR1 MNHEY and CDR2 SVGEGT. The length of the CDR3 is 15 residues. CDR3 amino acids: CASSPTSTGANVLTF. The CDR3 nucleotides are TGTGCCAGCAGTCCTACTAGTACTGGGGCCAACGTCCTGACTTTC.

This clonotype was found many times. In DNA, the CDR3 is TGTGCCAGCTCACCCCCCGGCTACGAGCAGTACTTC. Its protein product is CASSPPGYEQYF. The genes are TRBV18 and TRBJ2-7; no definite D call. The CDR3 runs to 12 residues. Germline V gives CDR1 KGHSH, CDR2 LQKENI. Trimming took 3 bases from V and 3 from J, leaving 6 bases between them.

This clonotype came up many times. CDR3 coding DNA: TGCAGTGCCAAGAAGGGGGAATCCTACGAGCAGTACTTC. Encoded protein: CSAKKGESYEQYF. The chain has TRBV20-1 and TRBJ2-7, with D tentatively TRBD1 (6 bases). CDR1 is DFQATT, CDR2 SNEGSKA, per germline (reference sequence). Trimming took 6 bases from V and 1 from J, leaving 13 bases between them. This CDR3 is built from 13 residues.

This clonotype was detected a few times. This chain connects TRBV4-1 to TRBJ2-2, with TRBD2 matching over 7 bases. There are 17 residues in the CDR3. Per the germline V gene, CDR1 is MGHRA and CDR2 is YSYEKL. The trim removed 0 bases at V and 6 bases at J, leaving 10 bases unmatched. CDR3 loop: CASSQDGRVDLAGELFF. The CDR3, as DNA: TGCGCCAGCAGCCAAGATGGGAGGGTCGATCTCGCCGGGGAGCTGTTTTTT.

This sequence joins TRBV2 and TRBJ2-2, with D unclear. Germline CDR1 and CDR2: SNHLY and FYNNEI. V shed 6 bases and J shed 8 bases, with 13 bases lying between them. There are 13 residues in the CDR3. The DNA of the CDR3 is TGTGCCAGCAGCCGGACCCGGCCGGGGGAGCTGTTTTTT. Translation gives CASSRTRPGELFF.

A few counts support this clonotype. The genes are TRBV2 and TRBJ1-5; maybe TRBD1 (6 bases). The CDR3 covers 17 residues. V lost 7 bases, J lost 1 base, and 20 bases lay in between. The germline V gene has CDR1 SNHLY and CDR2 FYNNEI. CDR3 amino acids: CASTAPSGAQSNQPQHF. The CDR3 region has the DNA TGTGCCAGCACCGCCCCTTCGGGGGCCCAAAGCAATCAGCCCCAGCATTTT.

There are a few counts of this clonotype. This sequence joins TRBV5-5 and TRBJ2-5; 7 nucleotides agree with TRBD1. This CDR3 contains 14 residues. The V gene's germline CDR1 is SGHKS and CDR2 YYEKEE (reference sequence). Losses at the gene ends were 2 bases for V and 2 bases for J; bases not matched to a gene: 3. The CDR3 nucleotides read TGTGCCAGCAGCTTTCGGACAGGACAAGAGACCCAGTACTTC. Its protein product is CASSFRTGQETQYF.

The chain employs TRBV2 and TRBJ1-6, with 9 bases that match TRBD1. CDR3 size: 16 residues. V lost 7 bases to trimming and J lost 6 bases; unmatched junction nucleotides: 10. Looked up from germline, CDR1 is SNHLY and CDR2 is FYNNEI. CDR3 residues: CASNMRPGQGNSPLHF. CDR3 nucleotide sequence: TGTGCCAGCAATATGCGGCCGGGACAGGGTAATTCACCCCTCCACTTT.

This clonotype occurred a few times. The J gene is TRBJ1-6, the V gene TRBV7-9, with a possible D match to TRBD1 (5 bases). Germline CDR1 and CDR2: SEHNR and FQNEAQ (reference sequence). Trimming removed 3 bases from V and 7 bases from J, with 10 bases in between. This CDR3 has 14 amino acids. CDR3 loop: CASSFDSDNSPLHF. The CDR3 nucleotides read TGTGCCAGCAGCTTCGACAGTGACAATTCACCCCTCCACTTT. Combining the CDR3 with reference TRBV7-9 and TRBJ1-6 gives the whole variable domain DTGVSQNPRHKITKRGQNVTFRCDPISEHNRLYWYRQTLGQGPEFLTYFQNEAQLEKSRLLSDRFSAERPKGSFSTLEIQRTEQGDSAMYLCASSFDSDNSPLHFGNGTRLTVT.

The genes are TRBV4-3 and TRBJ1-3; weak D call: TRBD1 (6 bases). The germline CDR1 and CDR2 sequences are LGHNA and YSLEER. There are 17 residues in the CDR3. Trimming took 4 bases from V and 1 from J, leaving 17 bases between them. The CDR3 spells CASSPTATGASGNTIYF. The CDR3 bases are TGCGCCAGCAGCCCGACGGCGACAGGTGCTTCTGGAAACACCATATATTTT.

This clonotype was picked up many times. The V gene is TRBV20-1, the J gene TRBJ2-3; D not resolved. This CDR3 comprises 13 residues. CDR1 is DFQATT, CDR2 SNEGSKA, per germline (reference sequence). V was trimmed by 6 bases and J by 0 bases, leaving 10 bases between them. The CDR3 sequence: CSAKDPSTDTQYF. The CDR3 region has the DNA TGCAGTGCAAAGGACCCGAGCACAGATACGCAGTATTTT.

This clonotype appeared many times. The V and J genes are TRBV9 and TRBJ2-1; D may be TRBD2 (6 bases). The germline gives CDR1 SGDLS, CDR2 YYNGEE. Trimming removed 4 bases from V and 8 bases from J, with 19 bases in between. The CDR3 consists of 15 residues. The CDR3 DNA reads TGTGCCAGCAGCCCTCGGGGGACCAGGTTCGATGAGCAGTTCTTC. Encoded protein: CASSPRGTRFDEQFF.

This clonotype was detected only a few times. J is TRBJ1-4 and V is TRBV7-9, with unresolved D. The CDR3 spans 13 residues. Germline loops: CDR1 SEHNR, CDR2 FQNEAQ (reference sequence). V was cut by 7 bases and J by 7 bases, with 13 bases left in between. CDR3: CASTLNFGEKLFF. The CDR3 DNA is TGTGCCAGCACCCTCAATTTCGGTGAAAAACTGTTTTTT.

The V gene is TRBV20-1, the J gene TRBJ1-1; the D gene is possibly TRBD1 (6 bases). From germline, CDR1 is DFQATT and CDR2 SNEGSKA (reference sequence). The CDR3 sequence is 12 residues long. Trimming pared 5 bases from V and 4 bases from J, leaving 11 bases between. The CDR3, as DNA: TGCAGTGCTGACAGGCGCCCCACTGAAGCTTTCTTT. Translation: CSADRRPTEAFF.

This rearrangement joins TRBV7-9 to TRBJ2-1, with D possibly TRBD2 on 5 matching bases. CDR3 length: 15 amino acids. Trimming removed 1 base from V and 6 bases from J, with 13 bases in between. From germline, CDR1 is SEHNR and CDR2 FQNEAQ (reference sequence). DNA for the CDR3: TGTGCCAGCAGCTTAGGAAACCTGCGGGCCAATGAGCAGTTCTTC. Translation gives CASSLGNLRANEQFF.

This clonotype was seen many times. The V and J genes are TRBV10-1 and TRBJ2-3, with 7 bases fitting TRBD1. V was clipped by 7 bases and J by 2 bases; unmatched bases: 9. CDR1 and CDR2 from the germline V gene are WNHNN and SYGVQD (reference sequence). The CDR3 length is 15 residues. CDR3 in amino acids: CASNQGTAHTDTQYF. In DNA form, the CDR3 reads TGCGCCAGCAATCAGGGGACAGCACACACAGATACGCAGTATTTT.

This clonotype was counted many times. J is TRBJ2-3 and V is TRBV12-3 or TRBV12-4; D remains unclear. This CDR3 has 14 amino acids. V was pared by 8 bases and J by 3 bases, with 15 bases between. The CDR3 coding sequence is TGTGCCAGCGGTCAATTAAGAACAACAGATACGCAGTATTTT. The encoded protein is CASGQLRTTDTQYF.

This chain connects TRBV6-6 to TRBJ2-5; D unclear. This CDR3 contains 12 residues. From germline, CDR1 is MNHNY and CDR2 SVGAGI (reference sequence). Trimming cost V 5 bases and J 5 bases, with 9 bases left between them. The chain's CDR3 is CASSNRAETQYF. The CDR3 coding sequence is TGTGCCAGCAGTAACCGGGCGGAGACCCAGTACTTC.